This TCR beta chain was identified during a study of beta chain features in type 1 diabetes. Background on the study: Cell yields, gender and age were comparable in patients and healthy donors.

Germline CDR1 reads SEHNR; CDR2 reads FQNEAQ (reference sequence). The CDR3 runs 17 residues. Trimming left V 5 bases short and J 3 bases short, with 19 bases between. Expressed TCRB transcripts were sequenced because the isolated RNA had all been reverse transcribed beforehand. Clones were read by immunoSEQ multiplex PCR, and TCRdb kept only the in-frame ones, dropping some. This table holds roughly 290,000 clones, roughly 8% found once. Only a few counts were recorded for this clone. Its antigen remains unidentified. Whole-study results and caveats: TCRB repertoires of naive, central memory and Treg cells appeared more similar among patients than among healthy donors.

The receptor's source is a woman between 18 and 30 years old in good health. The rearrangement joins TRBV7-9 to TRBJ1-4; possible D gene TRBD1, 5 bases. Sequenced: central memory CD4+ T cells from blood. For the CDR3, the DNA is TGTGCCAGCAGCCTCCTAGGAACGGTGGGGGCTAATGAAAAACTGTTTTTT. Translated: CASSLLGTVGANEKLFF.